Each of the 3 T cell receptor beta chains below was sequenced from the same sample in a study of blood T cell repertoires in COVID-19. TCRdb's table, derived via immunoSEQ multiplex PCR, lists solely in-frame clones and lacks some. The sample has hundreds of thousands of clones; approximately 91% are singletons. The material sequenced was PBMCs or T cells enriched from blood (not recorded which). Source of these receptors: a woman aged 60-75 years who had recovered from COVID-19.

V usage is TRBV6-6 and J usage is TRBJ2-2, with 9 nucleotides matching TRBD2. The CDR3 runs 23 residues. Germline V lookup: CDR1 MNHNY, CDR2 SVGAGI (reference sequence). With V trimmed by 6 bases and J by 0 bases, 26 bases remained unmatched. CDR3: CASSLDRKQPLERGDANTGELFF. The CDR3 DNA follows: TGTGCCAGCAGCTTGGACCGGAAGCAGCCACTCGAGCGGGGGGACGCGAACACCGGGGAGCTGTTTTTT.

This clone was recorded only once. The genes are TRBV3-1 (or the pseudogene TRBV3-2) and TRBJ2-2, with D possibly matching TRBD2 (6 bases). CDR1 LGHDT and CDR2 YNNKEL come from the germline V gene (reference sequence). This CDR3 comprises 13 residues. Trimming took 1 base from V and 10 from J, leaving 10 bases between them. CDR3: CASSQGTGVELFF. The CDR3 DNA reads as TGTGCCAGCAGCCAAGGGACGGGGGTGGAGCTGTTTTTT.

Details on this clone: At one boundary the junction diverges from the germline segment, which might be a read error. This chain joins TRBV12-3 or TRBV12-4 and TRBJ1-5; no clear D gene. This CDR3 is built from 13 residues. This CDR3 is CASSIAHNQPQHF. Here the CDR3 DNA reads TGTGCCAGCAGTATAGCCCACAATCAGCCCCAGCATTTT.